This passage covers 24 T cell receptor beta chains from one sample sequenced in a study of identical twins. TCRdb analysed the 5' RACE reads with MiXCR anew, one entry per CDR3 protein. The sample includes around 690,000 distinct CDR3 sequences, 21% of them seen just once. The same data also went into a second study, on T cells expressing NK-cell markers.

The sequenced sample consisted of PBMCs. These TCRs come from a young woman in good health.

J is TRBJ2-1 and V is TRBV7-2; a possible D gene is TRBD2 (6 bases). CDR3 length: 14 amino acids. The germline V gene encodes CDR1 SGHTA and CDR2 FQGNSA. Trimming stripped 3 bases from V and 6 bases from J, with 12 bases between. The CDR3, as DNA: TGTGCCAGCAGCTTTGGGACTCATATCAATGAGCAGTTCTTC. Encoded protein: CASSFGTHINEQFF.

The chain is built from TRBV20-1 and TRBJ1-6; 8 bases are a match to TRBD1. Germline V lookup: CDR1 DFQATT, CDR2 SNEGSKA (reference sequence). The J segment lost 7 bases and the V segment lost 6 bases, leaving 8 bases of the junction unmatched. CDR3 size: 14 residues. CDR3 DNA sequence: TGCAGTGCCTCTAGGAACAGGGGGAATTCACCCCTCCACTTT. Amino acid sequence: CSASRNRGNSPLHF.

In this sample, this clonotype turned up a few times. The chain recombines TRBV7-9 with TRBJ2-3; 7 nucleotides line up with TRBD2. Per germline, CDR1 SEHNR and CDR2 FQNEAQ (reference sequence). V shed 5 bases and J 7 bases; nucleotides not matched to a gene: 12. CDR3 length: 15 amino acids. CDR3 region: CASSPGERGTYTQYF. The CDR3 nucleotides read TGTGCCAGCAGCCCGGGAGAGCGGGGTACTTATACGCAGTATTTT.

This clonotype has only a few counts. J is TRBJ1-1 and V is TRBV29-1; TRBD1 is a possible D gene (6 bases). Trimming stripped 7 bases from V and 0 bases from J, with 12 bases between. This CDR3 has 13 residues. Germline V gene lookup returns CDR1 SQVTM and CDR2 ANQGSEA. Here the CDR3 reads CSADGGLNTEAFF. CDR3 in DNA: TGCAGCGCCGACGGGGGGCTGAACACTGAAGCTTTCTTT.

This chain joins TRBV10-3 and TRBJ2-1; 7 bases are a match to TRBD2. The CDR3 contains 12 residues. Germline V gene lookup returns CDR1 ENHRY and CDR2 SYGVKD. The junction had 4 bases not matched to a gene; V was cut back by 4 bases and J by 10 bases. The CDR3 region is CAISGVSGEQFF. In DNA form, the CDR3 reads TGTGCCATCAGTGGGGTTAGCGGGGAGCAGTTCTTC.

The chain carries TRBV5-1 and TRBJ2-3, with D perhaps matching TRBD2 (6 bases). Germline V gene sequence: CDR1 SGHRS, CDR2 YFSETQ. With 4 bases removed from V and 0 bases from J, the gap between germline ends came to 15 bases. There are 16 residues in the CDR3. The CDR3 reads CASSPGVRRSTDTQYF. As DNA, the CDR3 is TGCGCCAGCAGCCCGGGGGTCCGGAGAAGCACAGATACGCAGTATTTT.

This chain uses TRBV20-1 with TRBJ2-5; 8 bases fit TRBD2. Germline lookup yields CDR1 DFQATT and CDR2 SNEGSKA (reference sequence). There are 16 residues in the CDR3. After removal of 0 bases from V and 1 base from J, the junction contained 7 bases not matched to a gene. CDR3 nucleotides: TGCAGTGCTAGAGATGTGGTAGCGGGACTCCAAGAGACCCAGTACTTC. This sequence encodes CSARDVVAGLQETQYF.

The chain links TRBV5-1 to TRBJ2-2, with D perhaps matching TRBD2 (6 bases). Germline V gene sequence: CDR1 SGHRS, CDR2 YFSETQ. The V gene lost 3 bases and the J gene lost 6 bases, with 21 bases spanning the gap. This CDR3 has 17 residues. The CDR3 nucleotides read TGCGCCAGCAGCTCGGGGTCAACGGGAGTCGGAGCCGGGGAGCTGTTTTTT. This sequence encodes CASSSGSTGVGAGELFF.

V is TRBV12-3 or TRBV12-4 and J is TRBJ2-1; 8 nucleotides line up with TRBD2. This CDR3 contains 14 residues. V lost 2 bases, J lost 9 bases, and 6 bases stayed unmatched. DNA for the CDR3: TGTGCCAGCAGTTTAATCGGGGGGGCTGGTGAGCAGTTCTTC. Encoded protein: CASSLIGGAGEQFF.

This chain connects TRBV4-3 to TRBJ1-1; D uncertain. Germline CDR1 and CDR2: LGHNA and YSLEER. Trimming took off 0 bases at V and 0 bases at J, with 8 bases between the two ends. The CDR3 loop spans 15 amino acids. The CDR3 loop reads CASSQEAHLNTEAFF. DNA for the CDR3: TGCGCCAGCAGCCAAGAGGCCCACCTGAACACTGAAGCTTTCTTT.

The chain joins TRBV10-3 to TRBJ1-5; no firm D call. Between the trimmed V and J ends, which lost 3 bases and 0 bases, there was a span of 12 bases. Germline V CDR1 and CDR2: ENHRY, SYGVKD. The CDR3 runs to 16 residues. The CDR3 is CAISDEQEYSNQPQHF. In DNA, the CDR3 is TGTGCCATCAGTGATGAACAAGAATATAGCAATCAGCCCCAGCATTTT.

This clonotype came up a few times. The chain uses TRBV12-3 or TRBV12-4 and TRBJ2-1; D may correspond to TRBD1 or TRBD2 (5 bases each). The CDR3 has 16 residues. Trimming cost V 4 bases and J 1 base, with 14 bases left between them. The CDR3 here is CASSSLGVLSYNEQFF. CDR3 DNA sequence: TGTGCCAGCAGTTCCCTGGGGGTATTATCCTACAATGAGCAGTTCTTC.

This clonotype appeared many times. The chain employs TRBV24-1 and TRBJ1-2, with no clear D. V dropped 5 bases and J dropped 1 base, with 7 bases sitting between them. This CDR3 has 13 residues. CDR1 KGHDR and CDR2 SFDVKD come from the germline V gene. CDR3 in DNA: TGTGCCACCAGTGCGGCAGATAACTATGGCTACACCTTC. This encodes CATSAADNYGYTF.

This clonotype was picked up a small number of times. The CDR3 protein is CSASPGRLGETQYF. In nucleotides, the CDR3 is TGCAGTGCTAGCCCCGGGAGGCTCGGAGAGACCCAGTACTTC. J is TRBJ2-5 and V is TRBV20-1, with TRBD2 matching over 7 bases. The CDR3 extends over 14 amino acids. The germline V gene encodes CDR1 DFQATT and CDR2 SNEGSKA (reference sequence). J gave up 4 bases and V 3 bases, and 8 bases lay outside the gene matches.

The chain has TRBV6-1 and TRBJ2-1, with D possibly TRBD1 on 6 matching bases. V was pared by 7 bases and J by 1 base, with 11 bases between. The CDR3 covers 14 residues. Germline CDR1 and CDR2: MNHNS and SASEGT. The CDR3 coding sequence is TGTGCCAGCAAAACAGGGATATCCTACAATGAGCAGTTCTTC. Its translation is CASKTGISYNEQFF.

This clonotype has only a few counts. This rearrangement joins TRBV7-9 to TRBJ1-1; a possible D gene is TRBD1 (6 bases). V shed 7 bases and J shed 0 bases, with 21 bases lying between them. CDR1 and CDR2 from the germline V gene are SEHNR and FQNEAQ (reference sequence). This CDR3 has 17 amino acids. The CDR3 coding sequence is TGTGCCAGCACCCCCCCTATGGGGGCGATCATGAACACTGAAGCTTTCTTT. Encoded protein: CASTPPMGAIMNTEAFF.

Only a few counts were recorded for this clonotype. The V call is TRBV6-1, the J call TRBJ2-1, with D uncertain. This CDR3 contains 13 residues. Trimming cost V 4 bases and J 4 bases, with 8 bases left between them. Germline CDR1 and CDR2: MNHNS and SASEGT. CDR3 in amino acids: CASSGTNYNEQFF. DNA of the CDR3: TGTGCCAGCAGTGGCACAAATTACAATGAGCAGTTCTTC.

This clonotype was seen repeatedly, ten times or more. J is TRBJ2-1 and V is TRBV12-3 or TRBV12-4; 11 bases line up with TRBD2. Losses at the gene ends were 6 bases for V and 9 bases for J; bases not matched to a gene: 13. The CDR3 totals 16 residues. The CDR3 DNA is TGTGCCAGCAGACCACTCCCACTAGCGGGAGAGGGTGAGCAGTTCTTC. The encoded protein is CASRPLPLAGEGEQFF.

In DNA form, the CDR3 reads TGCAGCGTTGAGACGGACTATGGCTACACCTTC. Its translation is CSVETDYGYTF. The chain has TRBV29-1 and TRBJ1-2; the D is unclear. Trimming shortened V by 3 bases and J by 3 bases, and 5 bases separated the two germline ends. Per germline, CDR1 SQVTM and CDR2 ANQGSEA. CDR3 size: 11 residues.

The rearrangement joins TRBV5-1 to TRBJ2-3, with D possibly being TRBD1 (6 bases). The CDR3 length is 15 residues. Germline CDR1 and CDR2: SGHRS and YFSETQ. V was clipped by 3 bases and J by 2 bases, with 13 bases between them. The CDR3 loop is CASSYGQLLTDTQYF. CDR3 DNA sequence: TGCGCCAGCAGCTACGGACAGCTCCTCACAGATACGCAGTATTTT.

This clonotype has at least ten counts. This sequence joins TRBV7-9 and TRBJ1-1; D gene unclear. V gave up 11 bases and J gave up 5 bases, with 15 bases separating them. The CDR3 totals 12 residues. Germline V gene lookup returns CDR1 SEHNR and CDR2 FQNEAQ (reference sequence). CDR3 residues: CAAGSSWTEAFF. In DNA, the CDR3 is TGTGCCGCGGGGAGTAGCTGGACTGAAGCTTTCTTT.

The V and J genes are TRBV20-1 and TRBJ2-1; 8 positions match TRBD2. Germline assignment: CDR1 DFQATT and CDR2 SNEGSKA (reference sequence). V dropped 0 bases and J dropped 7; count of bases not matched to a gene: 8. The CDR3 is 15 residues long. CDR3 nucleotides: TGCAGTGCTAGAGATCGGAGCGGGAGATATAATGAGCAGTTCTTC. It translates to CSARDRSGRYNEQFF.

This chain uses TRBV18 with TRBJ2-7; the D is unclear. Per germline, CDR1 KGHSH and CDR2 LQKENI. This CDR3 contains 12 residues. V was clipped by 4 bases and J by 7 bases, with 11 bases between them. The CDR3: CASSLATLEQYF. In DNA form, the CDR3 reads TGTGCCAGCTCACTTGCGACCCTGGAGCAGTACTTC.

This clonotype has only a few counts. The rearrangement joins TRBV12-3 or TRBV12-4 to TRBJ1-2; no reliable D call. V dropped 6 bases and J dropped 2 bases, with 10 bases sitting between them. CDR3 length equals 13 residues. The CDR3 loop reads CASRTYPNYGYTF. The CDR3 nucleotides read TGTGCCAGCAGGACGTACCCCAACTATGGCTACACCTTC.